Each of the 10 T cell receptor beta chains below was sequenced from the same sample in a study of T-cell reconstitution after alpha-beta-depleted transplantation in children. As it was prepared, the TCRbeta library received unique molecular identifiers. TCRdb processed the PCR reads anew with MiXCR; each CDR3 protein has one entry. The sample lists about 610,000 distinct CDR3 sequences; under 12% were seen once. Sequencing used PBMCs from the stem cell graft donor, obtained from the stem cell graft. These receptors all come from a human donor who donated a stem cell graft to a child with acute myeloid leukemia.

The table lists this clonotype with a few counts. The V and J genes are TRBV10-3 and TRBJ1-5; 7 bases map to TRBD1. The ends lost 6 bases at V and 4 bases at J; junction bases unmatched: 6. Germline V gene data show CDR1 as ENHRY and CDR2 as SYGVKD. This CDR3 has 14 residues. CDR3 bases: TGTGCCATCAGGGACAGACAGGGTAATCAGCCCCAGCATTTT. Encoded protein: CAIRDRQGNQPQHF.

This clonotype was counted between two and nine times. The chain links TRBV7-9 to TRBJ2-1, with 7 nucleotides matching TRBD1. This CDR3 has 15 amino acids. V dropped 1 base and J dropped 7; count of bases not matched to a gene: 7. CDR1 and CDR2 from the germline V gene are SEHNR and FQNEAQ (reference sequence). The CDR3 is CASSLGGGDLNEQFF. CDR3 in DNA: TGTGCCAGCAGCTTAGGAGGGGGCGATTTGAATGAGCAGTTCTTC. The whole variable domain, remainder taken from reference TRBV7-9 and TRBJ2-1, is DTGVSQNPRHKITKRGQNVTFRCDPISEHNRLYWYRQTLGQGPEFLTYFQNEAQLEKSRLLSDRFSAERPKGSFSTLEIQRTEQGDSAMYLCASSLGGGDLNEQFFGPGTRLTVL.

This clonotype turned up a few times. The J gene is TRBJ2-3, the V gene TRBV29-1, with D possibly called TRBD1 or TRBD2 (6 bases each). V was shortened by 7 bases and J by 0 bases, with 17 bases between the two germline ends. The CDR3 runs 15 residues. Germline V gives CDR1 SQVTM, CDR2 ANQGSEA. CDR3 protein: CSADGGHISTDTQYF. CDR3 in DNA: TGCAGCGCTGACGGGGGACACATCAGCACAGATACGCAGTATTTT.

The chain couples TRBV6-2 or TRBV6-3 to TRBJ2-5; D possibly corresponds to TRBD2 (6 bases). Trimming took off 8 bases at V and 5 bases at J, with 18 bases between the two ends. In germline, CDR1 is MNHEY, CDR2 SVGEGT. This CDR3 region has 14 residues. The DNA of the CDR3 is TGTGCCAGCGTCACCGGATGGGGGGTGGAGACCCAGTACTTC. As protein: CASVTGWGVETQYF.

In this sample, this clonotype turned up a few times. The junction and the germline gene differ at one end; a read error may be behind it. The chain uses TRBV11-2 and TRBJ2-1; D not certain. Germline V gene lookup returns CDR1 SGHAT and CDR2 FQNNGV. This CDR3 comprises 12 residues. The CDR3 DNA reads as TGTGCCAGCAGCCCCCAATACACTGAGCAGTTCTTC. Protein sequence: CASSPQYTEQFF.

The CDR3 is CASSWLSGANVLTF. The CDR3 region has the DNA TGTGCCAGCAGTTGGTTGTCTGGGGCCAACGTCCTGACTTTC. This rearrangement joins TRBV6-2 or TRBV6-3 to TRBJ2-6; D unresolved. This CDR3 region has 14 residues. The ends were cut back, 4 bases at V and 1 base at J, with 5 bases in the middle. The germline V gene encodes CDR1 MNHEY and CDR2 SVGEGT.

The chain employs TRBV25-1 and TRBJ2-5, with 7 bases identical to TRBD2. The ends lost 8 bases at V and 4 bases at J; junction bases unmatched: 7. The CDR3 sequence is 13 residues long. CDR1 and CDR2 (germline): MGHDK, SYGVNS. CDR3 DNA sequence: TGTGCCAGCGCTCCGGGGGGAAGAGAGACCCAGTACTTC. Protein sequence: CASAPGGRETQYF.

V is TRBV11-2 and J is TRBJ1-4; 8 bases agree with TRBD1. Trimming cost V 5 bases and J 0 bases; bases outside gene matches: 11. CDR1 and CDR2 from the germline V gene are SGHAT and FQNNGV. CDR3 length equals 18 residues. CDR3 in DNA: TGTGCCAGCAGCCCTGGACAGGGTTATGTCGCAACTAATGAAAAACTGTTTTTT. It specifies CASSPGQGYVATNEKLFF.

The J gene is TRBJ2-1, the V gene TRBV11-2, with 14 bases lining up with TRBD2. From germline, CDR1 is SGHAT and CDR2 FQNNGV. There are 19 residues in the CDR3. Trimming at V came to 6 bases and at J to 6 bases, leaving 16 bases not matched to a gene. The CDR3 DNA is TGTGCCAGCAGTGGACGGGGGGGGACTAGCGGGAGCCCTAGCAATGAGCAGTTCTTC. Amino acid sequence: CASSGRGGTSGSPSNEQFF.

This chain connects TRBV29-1 to TRBJ1-2, with 7 bases aligning to TRBD1. J lost 2 bases, V lost 7 bases, and 13 bases had no gene match. This CDR3 spans 15 amino acids. The germline V gene encodes CDR1 SQVTM and CDR2 ANQGSEA. CDR3 in amino acids: CSAEGAGEENYGYTF. The CDR3 DNA follows: TGCAGCGCCGAGGGGGCAGGGGAGGAAAACTATGGCTACACCTTC.